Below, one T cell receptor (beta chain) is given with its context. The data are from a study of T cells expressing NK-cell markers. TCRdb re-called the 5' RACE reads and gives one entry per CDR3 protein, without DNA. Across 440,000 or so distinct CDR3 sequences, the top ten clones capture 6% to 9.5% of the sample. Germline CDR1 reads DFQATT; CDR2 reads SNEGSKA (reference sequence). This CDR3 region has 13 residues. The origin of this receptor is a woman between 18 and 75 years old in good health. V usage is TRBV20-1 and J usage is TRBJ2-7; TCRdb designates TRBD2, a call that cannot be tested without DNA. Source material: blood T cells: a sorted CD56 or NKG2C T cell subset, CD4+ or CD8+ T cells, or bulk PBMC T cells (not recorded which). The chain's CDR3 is CSATGLAAYEQYF.